The 30 T cell receptor beta chains presented below share a single source sample, sequenced in a study of blood T cell repertoires in COVID-19. Clones were read by immunoSEQ multiplex PCR, and TCRdb kept only the in-frame ones, dropping some. Of fewer than 400,000 clones listed, more than 85% are singletons. Sequencing was performed on peripheral blood. The receptor set was obtained from a human donor in a cohort sampled during active COVID-19.

The chain carries TRBV7-9 and TRBJ2-6; the match to TRBD2 covers 7 bases. Losses at the gene ends were 7 bases for V and 4 bases for J; bases not matched to a gene: 10. The CDR3 runs 16 residues. Germline V lookup: CDR1 SEHNR, CDR2 FQNEAQ (reference sequence). The CDR3 spells CASISGEGSGANVLTF. The CDR3 DNA follows: TGTGCCAGCATCTCCGGGGAGGGCTCAGGGGCCAACGTCCTGACTTTC.

CDR3 region: CASSDTGLAGGYNEQFF. CDR3 DNA sequence: TGTGCCAGCAGTGACACCGGACTAGCGGGAGGGTACAATGAGCAGTTCTTC. V and J are TRBV6-4 and TRBJ2-1; 15 bases line up with TRBD2. With 2 bases clipped from V and 4 bases from J, the junction kept 3 bases outside the gene matches. CDR1 MRHNA and CDR2 SNTAGT come from the germline V gene. This CDR3 is 17 amino acids long.

J is TRBJ2-7 and V is TRBV15, with 7 positions matching TRBD2. Germline V CDR1 and CDR2: LNHNV, YYDKDF (reference sequence). The junction had 11 bases not matched to a gene; V was cut back by 9 bases and J by 3 bases. The CDR3 consists of 14 residues. As DNA, the CDR3 is TGTGCCACGCAAATCCAAGGCGGGAGCTACGAGCAGTACTTC. This encodes CATQIQGGSYEQYF.

This rearrangement joins TRBV11-2 to TRBJ2-5; the D gene is possibly TRBD2 (6 bases). V was cut by 5 bases and J by 5 bases, with 12 bases left in between. The CDR3 runs 13 residues. Germline loops: CDR1 SGHAT, CDR2 FQNNGV. The CDR3 DNA is TGTGCCAGCAGCCGGGGGAATGGCGAGACCCAGTACTTC. Amino acids: CASSRGNGETQYF. The full variable domain, in which reference TRBV11-2 and TRBJ2-5 provide the parts outside the CDR3, is EAGVAQSPRYKIIEKRQSVAFWCNPISGHATLYWYQQILGQGPKLLIQFQNNGVVDDSQLPKDRFSAERLKGVDSTLKIQPAKLEDSAVYLCASSRGNGETQYFGPGTRLLVL.

The V call is TRBV6-5, the J call TRBJ1-4, with no clear D. Trimming took off 5 bases at V and 8 bases at J, with 15 bases between the two ends. This CDR3 contains 14 residues. CDR1 and CDR2 (germline): MNHEY, SVGAGI. DNA for the CDR3: TGTGCCAGCAGTCAAAACTTTGGAGGGGAAAAACTGTTTTTT. It encodes CASSQNFGGEKLFF.

The rearrangement joins TRBV10-3 to TRBJ2-7; 7 bases are a match to TRBD1. CDR3 length equals 12 residues. The V gene end was trimmed by 6 bases and the J gene end by 5 bases; junction bases not matched to a gene: 4. Per the germline V gene, CDR1 is ENHRY and CDR2 is SYGVKD. CDR3 protein: CAIRPTGNEQYF. The DNA for the CDR3 is TGTGCCATCAGACCGACAGGGAACGAGCAGTACTTC.

The chain has TRBV7-9 and TRBJ1-1; D remains unclear. Per germline, CDR1 SEHNR and CDR2 FQNEAQ (reference sequence). V shed 4 bases and J shed 2 bases, with 14 bases lying between them. This CDR3 spans 15 amino acids. The CDR3, as DNA: TGTGCCAGCAGCTCACCTTCGTCTATTAACACTGAAGCTTTCTTT. It codes for CASSSPSSINTEAFF.

The chain joins TRBV5-5 to TRBJ1-3, with D possibly TRBD1 on 5 matching bases. This CDR3 is built from 19 residues. V was trimmed by 4 bases and J by 0 bases, leaving 23 bases between them. Germline CDR1 reads SGHKS; CDR2 reads YYEKEE (reference sequence). CDR3 in DNA: TGTGCCAGCAGCACAATCCCCAGGGTATTGGGCTCCTCTGGAAACACCATATATTTT. The encoded protein is CASSTIPRVLGSSGNTIYF.

The chain employs TRBV5-1 and TRBJ2-5; D is perhaps TRBD1 (5 bases). Germline values: CDR1 SGHRS, CDR2 YFSETQ. The CDR3 consists of 12 residues. V lost 2 bases and J 4 bases, leaving 6 bases between the germline ends. CDR3 region: CASSLGVETQYF. The CDR3 nucleotides are TGCGCCAGCAGCTTAGGGGTAGAGACCCAGTACTTC.

The V call is TRBV24-1, the J call TRBJ2-3, with 7 bases identical to TRBD1. Germline CDR1 KGHDR, CDR2 SFDVKD. Germline trimming cut 5 bases from V and 1 base from J; bases unmatched to any gene: 8. The CDR3 spans 16 residues. The CDR3 here is CATSGRQGKGTDTQYF. The CDR3 bases are TGTGCCACCAGTGGCCGACAGGGTAAAGGCACAGATACGCAGTATTTT.

V and J are TRBV9 and TRBJ2-2, with 9 bases lining up with TRBD2. This CDR3 is built from 16 residues. Germline loops: CDR1 SGDLS, CDR2 YYNGEE. V shed 4 bases, J shed 0 bases, and the junction held 4 bases outside the gene matches. The CDR3 DNA follows: TGTGCCAGCAGCATTAGCGGGAGAGCGAACACCGGGGAGCTGTTTTTT. Its translation: CASSISGRANTGELFF.

This sequence joins TRBV27 and TRBJ2-3; TRBD2 might be the D (5 bases). Per the germline V gene, CDR1 is MNHEY and CDR2 is SMNVEV (reference sequence). V shed 5 bases and J shed 6 bases, with 12 bases lying between them. This CDR3 spans 13 amino acids. CDR3 loop: CASSSIAPDTQYF. Written as DNA, the CDR3 is TGTGCCAGCAGTAGTATAGCGCCTGATACGCAGTATTTT.

In this sample, this clone turned up a few times. V usage is TRBV12-3 or TRBV12-4 and J usage is TRBJ2-7; no clear D gene. Trimming stripped 4 bases from V and 4 bases from J, with 8 bases between. This CDR3 comprises 12 residues. CDR3 nucleotide sequence: TGTGCCAGCAGTTCGCCGGGTTACGAGCAGTACTTC. Translated, it gives CASSSPGYEQYF.

The chain combines TRBV5-1 with TRBJ1-2; tentative D call: TRBD1 (6 bases). The CDR3 covers 15 residues. V lost 0 bases and J 1 base, leaving 10 bases between the germline ends. Germline V gene lookup returns CDR1 SGHRS and CDR2 YFSETQ. DNA for the CDR3: TGCGCCAGCAGCTTGGAGGGGGGGCGTAACTATGGCTACACCTTC. Its translation: CASSLEGGRNYGYTF.

The chain is built from TRBV19 and TRBJ1-2; no reliable D call. V was cut by 10 bases and J by 8 bases, with 11 bases left in between. Germline CDR1 and CDR2: LNHDA and SQIVND (reference sequence). This CDR3 region has 10 residues. The CDR3 nucleotides read TGTGCCACCTCTTCTCGGGGCTACACCTTC. Protein product: CATSSRGYTF.

This clone was observed a few times. The CDR3 here is CAWSGGAGVRNSPLHF. CDR3 sequence (DNA): TGTGCCTGGAGTGGAGGGGCAGGGGTGAGAAATTCACCCCTCCACTTT. The gene calls are TRBV30 and TRBJ1-6, with TRBD1 as a possible D gene (6 bases). The CDR3 sequence is 16 residues long. V lost 1 base and J lost 7, with 17 bases in between. The germline CDR1 and CDR2 sequences are GTSNPN and SVGIG (reference sequence).

The CDR3, as DNA: TGTGCCACTGGCAGGGGGTACAACAATGAGCAGTTCTTC. It specifies CATGRGYNNEQFF. The genes are TRBV6-5 and TRBJ2-1, with 7 bases that match TRBD1. CDR1 MNHEY and CDR2 SVGAGI come from the germline V gene. V lost 10 bases and J lost 5; bases outside the gene matches: 8. The CDR3 consists of 13 residues.

The rearrangement joins TRBV2 to TRBJ1-1; D is undetermined. The V gene lost 6 bases and the J gene lost 3 bases, with 11 bases spanning the gap. The germline CDR1 and CDR2 sequences are SNHLY and FYNNEI. CDR3 length: 13 amino acids. CDR3 sequence: CASRRLRDTEAFF. DNA for the CDR3: TGTGCCAGCAGGCGACTTCGAGACACTGAAGCTTTCTTT.

CDR3 in DNA: TGTGCCAGCAGCTCCGAGCTAGCGACTACCTCCTACGAGCAGTACTTC. Translating gives CASSSELATTSYEQYF. The chain employs TRBV5-6 and TRBJ2-7; the D gene is possibly TRBD2 (6 bases). Per the germline V gene, CDR1 is SGHDT and CDR2 is YYEEEE. Trimming removed 3 bases at V and 0 bases at J, with 16 bases between. The CDR3 covers 16 residues.

This chain connects TRBV7-2 to TRBJ2-6, with a tentative D call TRBD1 (5 bases). V was clipped by 0 bases and J by 2 bases, with 11 bases between them. CDR1 is SGHTA, CDR2 FQGNSA, per germline. CDR3 length: 17 amino acids. CDR3 DNA sequence: TGTGCCAGCAGCTTAGCAGGGGCAGGGACTGGGGCCAACGTCCTGACTTTC. It encodes CASSLAGAGTGANVLTF.

This clone was recorded a few times. The chain combines TRBV5-4 with TRBJ2-3; 7 nucleotides line up with TRBD2. V shed 10 bases, J shed 0 bases, and the junction held 5 bases outside the gene matches. Germline-derived CDR1 and CDR2 are SGHNT and YYREEE (reference sequence). The CDR3 extends over 13 amino acids. CDR3 loop: CAGGTTSTDTQYF. CDR3 bases: TGTGCCGGCGGGACTACCAGCACAGATACGCAGTATTTT.

The chain links TRBV5-5 to TRBJ2-7, with TRBD2 matching over 12 bases. Germline CDR1 reads SGHKS; CDR2 reads YYEKEE (reference sequence). Unmatched junction bases numbered 4, after V lost 4 bases and J lost 2 bases. The CDR3 has 15 residues. In DNA form, the CDR3 reads TGTGCCAGCAGCATAGGACTAGCGGGACCCTACGAGCAGTACTTC. Its translation: CASSIGLAGPYEQYF.

The chain is built from TRBV30 and TRBJ1-2; 8 bases are shared with TRBD1. Losses at the gene ends were 5 bases for V and 4 bases for J; bases not matched to a gene: 3. The CDR3 has 12 residues. The V gene's germline CDR1 is GTSNPN and CDR2 SVGIG (reference sequence). This CDR3 is CAWGTGVYGYTF. The CDR3 DNA follows: TGTGCCTGGGGGACAGGTGTCTATGGCTACACCTTC.

This chain uses TRBV7-3 with TRBJ1-2, with TRBD1 matching 8 bases. Germline trimming cut 2 bases from V and 4 bases from J; bases unmatched to any gene: 6. There are 15 residues in the CDR3. The germline V gene has CDR1 SGHTA and CDR2 FQGTGA. Here the CDR3 reads CASSLGGTGLYGYTF. In DNA form, the CDR3 reads TGTGCCAGCAGCTTAGGGGGGACAGGACTCTATGGCTACACCTTC.

The rearrangement uses TRBV5-1 and TRBJ2-7; 8 nucleotides align to TRBD2. This CDR3 has 16 amino acids. Germline assignment: CDR1 SGHRS and CDR2 YFSETQ. V dropped 3 bases and J dropped 5; count of bases not matched to a gene: 13. The CDR3 is CASSSTLPGGPHEQYF. The CDR3 nucleotides are TGCGCCAGCAGCTCGACCCTTCCGGGAGGGCCCCACGAGCAGTACTTC.

The rearrangement joins TRBV9 to TRBJ2-5; 10 positions match TRBD1. Germline loops: CDR1 SGDLS, CDR2 YYNGEE. The CDR3 has 15 amino acids. J gave up 4 bases and V 3 bases, and 6 bases lay outside the gene matches. The CDR3 region has the DNA TGTGCCAGCAGCGCAGTGGGGGACAGGGGAGAGACCCAGTACTTC. Its protein is CASSAVGDRGETQYF.

The chain has TRBV6-5 and TRBJ1-1; 8 bases align to TRBD1. V gave up 2 bases and J gave up 2 bases; unmatched junction bases: 7. CDR3 length: 16 amino acids. Germline-derived CDR1 and CDR2 are MNHEY and SVGAGI. The CDR3 sequence: CASSYPSGQGNTEAFF. The CDR3 bases are TGTGCCAGCAGTTACCCATCCGGACAGGGTAACACTGAAGCTTTCTTT.

The chain uses TRBV10-3 and TRBJ2-1, with 11 positions matching TRBD2. Per germline, CDR1 ENHRY and CDR2 SYGVKD. The trim removed 11 bases at V and 5 bases at J, leaving 8 bases unmatched. The CDR3 is made up of 14 amino acids. CDR3 in DNA: TGTGCCGCTTCGCTAGCGGGGGGCCACAATGAGCAGTTCTTC. Its translation: CAASLAGGHNEQFF.

V usage is TRBV7-3 and J usage is TRBJ2-2; D is uncertain. The CDR3 is made up of 13 amino acids. Trimming left V 5 bases short and J 2 bases short, with 6 bases between. Germline lookup yields CDR1 SGHTA and CDR2 FQGTGA. CDR3 in DNA: TGTGCCAGCAGCACGAGTAACACCGGGGAGCTGTTTTTT. This codes for CASSTSNTGELFF.

The chain links TRBV2 to TRBJ2-7; maybe TRBD1 (8 bases). The CDR3 has 13 amino acids. Looked up from germline, CDR1 is SNHLY and CDR2 is FYNNEI. V was trimmed by 6 bases and J by 6 bases, leaving 15 bases between them. This chain's CDR3 is CASSATGGVEQYF. CDR3 in DNA: TGTGCCAGCAGCGCTACAGGGGGGGTCGAGCAGTACTTC.